The 10 T cell receptor delta chains presented below share a single source sample, sequenced in a study of γδ T cells in repeated Plasmodium falciparum infection. TCRdb redid the clone calls on the multiplex PCR reads with CATT. The sample holds tens of thousands of delta-chain clones, 0.75% to 1% seen once. Flow sorting of PBMC yielded separate Vgamma9/Vdelta2+ and Vdelta2-negative gammadelta T cell populations for bulk repertoire analysis. The sample was gamma-delta T cells from blood. Source of these receptors: a pool of human donors (malaria-infected and uninfected, not separated).

This clone was seen only a few times. Since a far larger clone is one base different, this is likely a read error. Other nucleotide sequences from this sample produce the same CDR3. The gene calls are TRDV1 and TRDJ1; TRDD2 or TRDD3 may be the D gene (5 bases each). Here the J gene was assigned by germline matching of the DNA, as TCRdb has none. Trimming stripped 9 bases from V and 7 bases from J, with 21 bases between. The CDR3 has 14 amino acids. Germline V lookup: CDR1 TSWWSYY, CDR2 QGS. The CDR3 nucleotides are TGTGCTCTGATTCCTCCCCCCGATACTGGTAAACTCATCTTT. Protein sequence: CALIPPPDTGKLIF.

Note on this clone: This DNA's translation and the protein TCRdb lists, from a much larger clone, do not match at residue 6, likely due to a read error; the protein shown is translated from the DNA. The chain is built from TRDV2 and TRDJ3; D might be TRDD3 (7 bases). The CDR3 length is 22 residues. Deletions cut 4 bases from V and 1 base from J, with 28 bases between. From germline, CDR1 is GEAIGNYY and CDR2 EKD. CDR3 loop: CACDRVPKLGIDGSWDTRQMFF. DNA of the CDR3: TGTGCCTGTGATCGGGTTCCTAAACTGGGGATAGACGGGTCCTGGGACACCCGACAGATGTTTTTC.

Notes on this clone: A read error is the likely source, as a far larger clone sits one nucleotide away. The chain employs TRDV1 and TRDJ1, with 12 bases fitting TRDD3. The J gene, missing from TCRdb, was assigned here through DNA to germline matching. There are 32 residues in the CDR3. Germline CDR1 is TSWWSYY and CDR2 is QGS. Here the CDR3 reads CALGTPIPGHSRTTHSRDWGIPLIRYTDKLIF. For the CDR3, the DNA is TGCGCTCTTGGGACTCCAATACCCGGCCACTCCCGCACTACCCACTCCCGAGACTGGGGGATACCCCTGATTCGTTACACCGATAAACTCATCTTT.

This clone was recorded a few times. A far larger clone is one base from this, pointing to a likely read error. The same CDR3 also results from other DNA sequences found in this sample. This sequence joins TRDV1 and TRDJ1; 10 bases agree with TRDD3. Here the J gene came from matching the DNA to germline, since TCRdb omits it. Germline loops: CDR1 TSWWSYY, CDR2 QGS. The trim removed 5 bases at V and 3 bases at J, leaving 36 bases unmatched. The CDR3 sequence is 25 residues long. CDR3 region: CALGPYPSIPTPEQRGIRGPDKLIF. The CDR3 coding sequence is TGTGCTCTTGGGCCTTACCCCTCTATCCCTACTCCGGAGCAAAGGGGGATACGGGGGCCCGATAAACTCATCTTT.

Comment on this clone: This likely reflects a read error, since a far larger clone is one base away. Other DNA sequences from this sample encode an identical CDR3 as well. The V and J genes are TRDV1 and TRDJ1; 12 nucleotides align to TRDD3. This CDR3 spans 18 amino acids. Germline loops: CDR1 TSWWSYY, CDR2 QGS. The CDR3 region is CALGSAKGIWGIRSKLIF. In nucleotides, the CDR3 is TGCGCTCTTGGGAGCGCCAAGGGGATCTGGGGGATACGAAGTAAACTCATCTTT.

The table lists this clone with a few counts. A far larger clone differs by one base, so this is likely a read error. The V gene is TRDV1, the J gene TRDJ1; 12 nucleotides match TRDD3. No J gene was available from TCRdb, and it was assigned here by a germline match of the DNA. There are 20 residues in the CDR3. CDR1 and CDR2 (germline): TSWWSYY, QGS. Trimming cost V 1 base and J 2 bases; bases outside gene matches: 14. The CDR3 bases are TGTGCTCTTGGGGAACGCATCACAACATCTGGGGGATACGTGACCGATAAACTCATCTTT. Translated: CALGERITTSGGYVTDKLIF.

As concerns this clone: The translation of this DNA and the TCRdb protein of a much larger clone differ at residue 6, probably owing to a read error; the protein shown here is translated from the DNA. This CDR3 is CALGERNWGIRRPPYTDKLIF. The CDR3, as DNA: TGTGCTCTTGGGGAACGGAACTGGGGGATACGTCGGCCACCGTACACCGATAAACTCATCTTT. This sequence joins TRDV1 and TRDJ1; 13 bases match TRDD3. This CDR3 is built from 21 residues. The junction had 14 bases not matched to a gene; V was cut back by 1 base and J by 0 bases. Germline assignment: CDR1 TSWWSYY and CDR2 QGS.

This clone was detected ten times or more. A read error likely explains this, since a far larger clone differs by one base. This specimen includes other DNA sequences encoding the same CDR3. The V and J genes are TRDV2 and TRDJ1; D may correspond to TRDD2 or TRDD3 (5 bases each). In germline, CDR1 is GEAIGNYY, CDR2 EKD. V lost 2 bases and J lost 9, with 27 bases in between. CDR3 length equals 17 residues. In DNA form, the CDR3 reads TGTGCCTGTGACAATTCCTTGTCTTACCCCGAGGGGGGTGAACTCATCTTT. Translating gives CACDNSLSYPEGGELIF.

Comment on this clone: A read error likely explains why the TCRdb protein, taken from a much larger clone, differs from this DNA's translation at residue 14; the protein shown is translated from the DNA. The J gene is TRDJ1, the V gene TRDV2; tentatively, D is TRDD3 (5 bases). TCRdb is silent on the J gene; assignment here came from matching the DNA to germline. Looked up from germline, CDR1 is GEAIGNYY and CDR2 is EKD. Trimming shortened V by 0 bases and J by 3 bases, and 25 bases separated the two germline ends. This CDR3 region has 19 residues. This CDR3 reads CACDTVRGNQGTYADKLIF. The CDR3 nucleotides are TGTGCCTGTGACACCGTTCGCGGGAATCAGGGGACGTACGCCGATAAACTCATCTTT.

There are a few counts of this clone. A single base is all that separates this from a far larger clone, so a read error is likely. At the DNA level, this CDR3 is encoded by other sequences in the same sample as well. V is TRDV1 and J is TRDJ1; a possible D gene is TRDD3 (6 bases). The J gene is not listed in TCRdb, so it was assigned here from a DNA match to germline. V was shortened by 3 bases and J by 2 bases, with 34 bases between the two germline ends. CDR3 size: 22 residues. The germline CDR1 and CDR2 sequences are TSWWSYY and QGS. CDR3: CALGDHHYFFHWAALRTDKLIF. In nucleotides, the CDR3 is TGTGCTCTTGGGGACCACCACTACTTCTTTCACTGGGCCGCCCTCCGTACCGATAAACTCATCTTT.